Listed below are T cell receptor beta chains from one sample, sequenced in a study of T cells in Graves' hyperthyroidism and ophthalmopathy. TCRdb passed the multiplex PCR reads through MiXCR, listing each CDR3 protein once. This sample has some 550,000 distinct CDR3 sequences, with roughly 20% found just once. Sequencing was performed on blood. These receptors were obtained from a man younger than 35 with Graves' hyperthyroidism. The CDR3 runs from the conserved cysteine through the conserved F or W. The D gene is left open where the match is weak. The listing skips clone size in some rows; elsewhere it reads once, few, many or a size class.

size	V	D	J	DNA	CDR3
few	TRBV25-1	TRBD1	TRBJ1-6	TGTGCCAGCAGTGAATTCACAGGGACAGGGGTTCGGGGTTCACCCCTCCACTTT	CASSEFTGTGVRGSPLHF
many	TRBV2	.	TRBJ1-1	TGTGCCAGCAGTGTTGACACCTTTGAGGCTTTCTTT	CASSVDTFEAFF
.	TRBV5-6	.	TRBJ1-1	TGTGCCAGCAGCTTGGAGAGGAACACTGAAGTTTTCTTT	CASSLERNTEVFF
few	TRBV11-2	TRBD1	TRBJ1-2	TGTGCCAGCAGCTTAGCCGGGGCCCGGGACAGGGCTGCCTTC	CASSLAGARDRAAF
many	TRBV5-1	.	TRBJ2-7	TGCGCCAGCAGCTTGGAGAGGGTCTCGGACGAGCAGTACTTC	CASSLERVSDEQYF
few	TRBV4-1	.	TRBJ2-2	TGCGCCGCCGAAGGGCAAAACACCGGGGAGCTGTTTTTT	CAAEGQNTGELFF
many	TRBV19	.	TRBJ2-7	TGTGCCAGTAGTATTCCCGGACAGCCAGCCGAGCAGTACTTC	CASSIPGQPAEQYF
few	TRBV25-1	.	TRBJ1-1	TGTGCCAGCAGTGAGGTCACCGGGACAACTGGGAACACTGAAGCTTTCTTT	CASSEVTGTTGNTEAFF
many	TRBV27	.	TRBJ2-1	TGTGCCAGCAGTTTATTACAGGACCCTTCCTACAATGAGCAGTTCTTC	CASSLLQDPSYNEQFF
many	TRBV13	TRBD1	TRBJ2-7	TGTGCCAGCAGCTTTGGACAGGCACCCTACGAGCAGTACTTC	CASSFGQAPYEQYF
few	TRBV4-2	.	TRBJ2-7	TGTGCCAGCAGCCAAGAAGGGGACACCTCCTACGAGCAGTACTTC	CASSQEGDTSYEQYF
few	TRBV6-1	TRBD1	TRBJ2-7	TGTGCCAGCAGTGAAGAAGAGGGACAGGGATCCTACGAGCAGTACTTC	CASSEEEGQGSYEQYF
many	TRBV7-9	.	TRBJ1-1	TGTGCCAGCAGCTTAGGGGCAGCTATGAACACTGAAGCTTTCTTT	CASSLGAAMNTEAFF
many	TRBV7-8	.	TRBJ1-2	TGTGCCAGCAGCTTAAGAGGGGGAGGCTATGGCTACACCTTC	CASSLRGGGYGYTF
many	TRBV27	.	TRBJ1-1	TGTGCCAGCAGTCCGGGATCCTCGGAAGCTTTCTTT	CASSPGSSEAFF
.	TRBV6-1	.	TRBJ1-1	TGTGCCAGCAGCAGGGTCATGGGTACCACTGAAGCTTTCTTT	CASSRVMGTTEAFF
.	TRBV29-1	TRBD1	TRBJ2-2	TGCAGCGCTCGTCGGGGGACAGGGTACACCGGGGAGCTGTTTTTT	CSARRGTGYTGELFF
many	TRBV6-5	.	TRBJ1-5	TGTGCCAGCAGTTCCACCAATAGCAATCAGCCCCAGCATTTT	CASSSTNSNQPQHF
.	TRBV6-2/TRBV6-3	TRBD1	TRBJ2-7	TGTGCCAGCAGTTACCGGGGGACAGGGCTTCGCGCCTACGAGCAGTACTTC	CASSYRGTGLRAYEQYF
many	TRBV5-6	TRBD1	TRBJ2-7	TGTGCCAGCAGCTTGTACGGGACAGGGAGCTCCTACGAGCAGTACTTC	CASSLYGTGSSYEQYF
few	TRBV6-1	TRBD2	TRBJ2-5	TGTGCCAGCAGTGGGCATAGCGGGGGGTTGGAGACCCAGTACTTC	CASSGHSGGLETQYF
.	TRBV6-2/TRBV6-3	.	TRBJ2-7	TGTGCCAGCAGTCCAGACAGGAGGAGACAGTACTTC	CASSPDRRRQYF
.	TRBV18	.	TRBJ1-3	TGTGCCAGCTCACCCTCCGGGATCCATCTTACCTCTGGAAACACCATATATTTT	CASSPSGIHLTSGNTIYF
many	TRBV11-2	.	TRBJ1-6	TGTGCCAGCAGCTTAGGGGGGGGCCAGAATTCACCCCTCCACTTT	CASSLGGGQNSPLHF
many	TRBV11-2	.	TRBJ1-2	TGTGCCAGCAGCTTTATCGGAGGCCCTAACTATGGCTACACCTTC	CASSFIGGPNYGYTF
once	TRBV28	.	TRBJ2-5	TGTGCCAGCAGTTTATTTGAGGGCCAGACCCAGTACTTC	CASSLFEGQTQYF
many	TRBV6-1	.	TRBJ1-5	TGTGCCAGCAGCCCGACGGAAAATCAGCCCCAGCATTTT	CASSPTENQPQHF
many	TRBV28	.	TRBJ1-1	TGTGCCAGCAGCCGAGGGGGGATGAACACTGAAGCTTTCTTT	CASSRGGMNTEAFF
many	TRBV30	.	TRBJ1-3	TGTGCCTGGGGGAACAAAGGGAACACCATATATTTT	CAWGNKGNTIYF
many	TRBV19	.	TRBJ1-2	TGTGCCAGTAGTCGACAGTCTAACTATGGCTACACCTTC	CASSRQSNYGYTF
many	TRBV12-3/TRBV12-4	.	TRBJ2-7	TGTGCCAGCAGTCTCTCTGGACGGGCGGGTTACGAGCAGTACTTC	CASSLSGRAGYEQYF
many	TRBV6-5	.	TRBJ1-1	TGTGCCAGCAGTTACAGAGCTATGAACACTGAAGCTTTCTTT	CASSYRAMNTEAFF
many	TRBV2	TRBD1	TRBJ1-2	TGTGCCAGCAGTGAAGTGAACTCGGGACAGCCCTATGGCTACACCTTC	CASSEVNSGQPYGYTF
.	TRBV11-3	TRBD2	TRBJ2-1	TGTGCCAGCAGCTTAGGGCGGGGGGCATCGGATGAGCAGTTCTTC	CASSLGRGASDEQFF
many	TRBV11-2	.	TRBJ1-6	TGTGCCAGCAGCGTAGCATATCGGACGGCACATTCACCCCTCCACTTT	CASSVAYRTAHSPLHF
many	TRBV12-5	.	TRBJ1-2	TGTGCTAGTGGTTTGGTATACGATGGACAGAGCGGCTACACCTTC	CASGLVYDGQSGYTF
many	TRBV13	.	TRBJ2-5	TGTGCCAGCAGCTTAAGGGGGGCGGGATCGCAAGAGACCCAGTACTTC	CASSLRGAGSQETQYF
.	TRBV5-1	.	TRBJ2-4	TGCGCCAGCAGCTTTTGGGGTTTGGACATTCAGTACTTC	CASSFWGLDIQYF
few	TRBV5-1	.	TRBJ2-6	TGCGCCAGCAGCTTCCGGAGGGGGAACTCTGGGGCCAACGTCCTGACTTTC	CASSFRRGNSGANVLTF
few	TRBV9	.	TRBJ1-1	TGTGCCAGCAGCGTAGAGCATGGGACGCCCACAGGAACTGAAGCTTTCTTT	CASSVEHGTPTGTEAFF
many	TRBV11-1	.	TRBJ2-2	TGTGCCAGCTCAGCATCCGGGGGTACCGGGGAGCTGTTTTTT	CASSASGGTGELFF
many	TRBV13	TRBD1	TRBJ1-5	TGTGCCAGCAGCGCCCATGACAGGGGGTGGCATCAGCCCCAGCATTTT	CASSAHDRGWHQPQHF
many	TRBV7-9	.	TRBJ1-2	TGTGCCAGCACCGAGGGGGTGTACTATGGCTACACCTTC	CASTEGVYYGYTF
.	TRBV27	.	TRBJ2-7	TGTGCCAGCAAACTGGACAGCAGCTCCTACGAGCAGTACTTC	CASKLDSSSYEQYF
.	TRBV4-1	.	TRBJ1-6	TGCGCCAGCAGCCAAGCCGTATTGAGCTCCTATAATTCACCCCTCCACTTT	CASSQAVLSSYNSPLHF
.	TRBV7-9	TRBD1	TRBJ2-7	TGTGCCAGCAGTTCGACAGGGGGATTTCCCCACGAGCAGTACTTC	CASSSTGGFPHEQYF
.	TRBV28	TRBD1	TRBJ2-7	TGTGCCAGCAGTTTAGGTGGCAGGGACAGTGGCGAGCAGTACTTC	CASSLGGRDSGEQYF
.	TRBV5-1	TRBD2	TRBJ2-5	TGCGCCAGCAGCTTGAACGGGGGGGCCAGAGAGACCCAGTACTTC	CASSLNGGARETQYF
many	TRBV4-1	TRBD2	TRBJ2-5	TGCGCCAGCAGCCAAGGACTAGCGGGGGGGCGGGAGACCCAGTACTTC	CASSQGLAGGRETQYF
many	TRBV11-2	.	TRBJ1-1	TGTGCCAGCAGCTCGGACACTAATTCAGCTTTCTTT	CASSSDTNSAFF
.	TRBV28	.	TRBJ1-6	TGTGCCAGCAGCTCGGGCCCCTACGACCCACCCCTCCACTTT	CASSSGPYDPPLHF
many	TRBV19	.	TRBJ1-1	TGTGCCAGTAGTGTAAACAGGGCGTGGGACACTGAAGCTTTCTTT	CASSVNRAWDTEAFF
.	TRBV24-1	.	TRBJ2-7	TGTGCCACCAGTGATTCGGGGGCGGGAGACCCCAGCGAGCAGTACTTC	CATSDSGAGDPSEQYF
many	TRBV12-3/TRBV12-4	TRBD1	TRBJ1-1	TGTGCCAGCAGCCCACAGGGGGCGGTCGGCACTGAAGCTTTCTTT	CASSPQGAVGTEAFF
.	TRBV9	.	TRBJ1-1	TGTGCCAGCAGCCTGCCAAATCCCGGAGAAACTGAAGCTTTCTTT	CASSLPNPGETEAFF
few	TRBV12-3/TRBV12-4	.	TRBJ2-7	TGTGCCAGCAGTTTAGGCCGCCAGGGGAAGGAGCAGTACTTC	CASSLGRQGKEQYF
many	TRBV30	.	TRBJ2-7	TGTGCCTGGAGTGCCCTCTCCTACGAGCAGTACTTC	CAWSALSYEQYF
many	TRBV28	TRBD1	TRBJ2-7	TGTGCCAGCAGCTTAGGGACAGGGAGGTACGAGCAGTACTTC	CASSLGTGRYEQYF
few	TRBV7-6	.	TRBJ2-2	TGTGCCAGCAGCTCCCGCTCAAAATCCCCGAACACCGGGGAGCTGTTTTTT	CASSSRSKSPNTGELFF
many	TRBV4-2	TRBD1	TRBJ2-7	TGTGCCAGCAGCCAAGCCGGACAGGGGGCCTACGAGCAGTACTTC	CASSQAGQGAYEQYF